The 21 T cell receptor beta chains below all came from one sample that was sequenced in a study of T cells after yellow fever vaccination. TCRdb independently ran MiXCR on the 5' RACE reads; one entry per CDR3 protein. The sample has approximately 130,000 distinct CDR3 sequences, approximately 14% seen once. Sequencing was performed on CD8+ T cells sorted from PBMCs, taken 5 days after the yellow fever booster vaccination. These receptors all come from a man aged 18 to 30 who received the YFV17D yellow fever vaccine.

CDR3 sequence: CASRDSLTDTQYF. The CDR3 DNA sequence: TGCGCCAGCCGGGATTCACTCACAGATACGCAGTATTTT. J is TRBJ2-3 and V is TRBV5-1; tentatively, D is TRBD2 (5 bases). CDR1 is SGHRS, CDR2 YFSETQ, per germline. The length of the CDR3 is 13 residues. Trimming pared 7 bases from V and 2 bases from J, leaving 11 bases between.

This chain uses TRBV6-2 or TRBV6-3 with TRBJ2-7, with D unresolved. Trimming took 2 bases from V and 3 from J, leaving 11 bases between them. The CDR3 spans 14 residues. Germline V lookup: CDR1 MNHEY, CDR2 SVGEGT. CDR3 amino acids: CASSYGSYNYEQYV. Here the CDR3 DNA reads TGTGCCAGCAGTTACGGCTCCTACAACTACGAGCAGTACGTC.

This clonotype was observed many times. The chain uses TRBV20-1 and TRBJ2-3; 8 positions agree with TRBD2. The germline gives CDR1 DFQATT, CDR2 SNEGSKA (reference sequence). This CDR3 contains 15 residues. V was pared by 0 bases and J by 2 bases, with 4 bases of the junction left unmatched. The CDR3 protein is CSARDLAGLTDTQYF. DNA for the CDR3: TGCAGTGCTAGAGATTTAGCGGGGCTCACAGATACGCAGTATTTT.

Only a few counts were recorded for this clonotype. The chain couples TRBV7-8 to TRBJ2-7, with 7 bases identical to TRBD1. CDR1 SGHVS and CDR2 FQNEAQ come from the germline V gene. V lost 5 bases to trimming and J lost 4 bases; unmatched junction nucleotides: 8. The length of the CDR3 is 14 residues. The CDR3 here is CASSPTGSGYEQYV. The CDR3 DNA is TGTGCCAGCAGCCCGACAGGGTCGGGGTACGAGCAGTACGTC.

The chain recombines TRBV6-5 with TRBJ1-1; tentative D call: TRBD1 (6 bases). This CDR3 has 13 amino acids. Trimming left V 6 bases short and J 2 bases short, with 10 bases between. Germline CDR1 is MNHEY and CDR2 is SVGAGI. The CDR3 DNA reads as TGTGCCAGCAGACCCGGGACAAACACTGAAGCTTTCTTT. Its translation is CASRPGTNTEAFF.

The gene calls are TRBV5-5 and TRBJ2-7, with 15 bases that match TRBD2. Germline assignment: CDR1 SGHKS and CDR2 YYEKEE (reference sequence). The CDR3 is made up of 17 amino acids. The ends lost 3 bases at V and 2 bases at J; junction bases unmatched: 6. The chain's CDR3 is CASSSGLAGGIAYEQYF. The DNA of the CDR3 is TGTGCCAGCAGCTCGGGACTAGCGGGGGGCATCGCCTACGAGCAGTACTTC.

There are a few counts of this clonotype. V usage is TRBV7-2 and J usage is TRBJ2-2; D is ambiguous. Trimming removed 4 bases at V and 4 bases at J, with 13 bases between. In germline, CDR1 is SGHTA, CDR2 FQGNSA. The CDR3 loop spans 15 amino acids. CDR3 protein: CASSWEQLITGELFF. The CDR3 nucleotides are TGTGCCAGCAGCTGGGAACAGCTAATCACCGGGGAGCTGTTTTTT. Full variable domain (rest looked up from reference TRBV7-2 and TRBJ2-2): GAGVSQSPSNKVTEKGKDVELRCDPISGHTALYWYRQSLGQGLEFLIYFQGNSAPDKSGLPSDRFSAERTGGSVSTLTIQRTQQEDSAVYLCASSWEQLITGELFFGEGSRLTVL.

The gene calls are TRBV6-6 and TRBJ1-2; D perhaps matches TRBD1 (6 bases). The CDR3 is 15 amino acids. The V and J ends lost 1 base and 2 bases respectively, with 11 bases between them. Germline lookup yields CDR1 MNHNY and CDR2 SVGAGI (reference sequence). Here the CDR3 DNA reads TGTGCCAGCAGTTACTATGAGGACAGAAACTATGGCTACACCTTC. As protein: CASSYYEDRNYGYTF.

This clonotype has more than one count but fewer than ten. The V gene is TRBV7-9, the J gene TRBJ2-7; 8 bases fit TRBD1. V trimming: 3 bases; J trimming: 1 base; junction bases outside the gene matches: 2. This CDR3 region has 14 residues. Germline loops: CDR1 SEHNR, CDR2 FQNEAQ (reference sequence). Written as DNA, the CDR3 is TGTGCCAGCAGCTTGACAGGGGTTTCCTACGAGCAGTACGTC. Its protein product is CASSLTGVSYEQYV.

This clonotype was recorded a few times. This chain links TRBV6-2 or TRBV6-3 with TRBJ1-1, with TRBD1 matching over 7 bases. CDR3 length: 15 amino acids. V shed 5 bases and J 1 base; nucleotides not matched to a gene: 7. Germline-derived CDR1 and CDR2 are MNHEY and SVGEGT. CDR3 region: CASSLPTGRNTEAFF. CDR3 DNA sequence: TGTGCCAGCAGTCTCCCGACAGGGCGGAACACTGAAGCTTTCTTT.

The gene calls are TRBV5-1 and TRBJ2-1; D not certain. The CDR3 runs to 15 residues. V was cut by 0 bases and J by 0 bases, with 7 bases left in between. The germline V gene encodes CDR1 SGHRS and CDR2 YFSETQ. CDR3 residues: CASSLGTSSYNEQFF. The DNA for the CDR3 is TGCGCCAGCAGCTTGGGCACGAGCTCCTACAATGAGCAGTTCTTC.

This clonotype was seen a handful of times. The V gene is TRBV29-1, the J gene TRBJ1-2, with D unresolved. There are 13 residues in the CDR3. Germline V CDR1 and CDR2: SQVTM, ANQGSEA. The germline V and J ends were trimmed by 4 bases and 4 bases, with 13 bases remaining between them. Here the CDR3 reads CSVGAPGSYGYTF. The CDR3 region has the DNA TGCAGCGTTGGGGCTCCGGGATCCTATGGCTACACCTTC.

This clonotype has more than one count but fewer than ten. This sequence joins TRBV20-1 and TRBJ2-2; no clear D gene. Germline CDR1 and CDR2: DFQATT and SNEGSKA (reference sequence). The CDR3 contains 12 residues. Trimming stripped 3 bases from V and 7 bases from J, with 9 bases between. The CDR3 loop is CSASMVYGELFF. CDR3 coding DNA: TGCAGTGCTAGTATGGTTTACGGGGAGCTGTTTTTT.

This clonotype has more than one count but fewer than ten. This chain uses TRBV6-2 or TRBV6-3 with TRBJ2-4, with 7 nucleotides matching TRBD1. This CDR3 comprises 17 residues. CDR1 and CDR2 (germline): MNHEY, SVGEGT. Unmatched junction bases numbered 7, after V lost 2 bases and J lost 0 bases. The chain's CDR3 is CASSYPGTELAKNIQYF. The DNA for the CDR3 is TGTGCCAGCAGTTACCCCGGGACAGAACTAGCCAAAAACATTCAGTACTTC.

This clonotype was seen a handful of times. The chain joins TRBV6-2 or TRBV6-3 to TRBJ1-5; D gene unclear. The V gene lost 4 bases and the J gene lost 6 bases, with 16 bases spanning the gap. The germline CDR1 and CDR2 sequences are MNHEY and SVGEGT. The CDR3 has 15 amino acids. CDR3: CASSSLWEVFQPQHF. For the CDR3, the DNA is TGTGCCAGCAGTTCGCTTTGGGAGGTCTTTCAGCCCCAGCATTTT.

The rearrangement uses TRBV4-2 and TRBJ1-1; the match to TRBD1 covers 10 bases. In germline, CDR1 is LGHNA, CDR2 YNFKEQ. The ends lost 3 bases at V and 5 bases at J; junction bases unmatched: 6. This CDR3 comprises 15 residues. The CDR3, as DNA: TGTGCCAGCAGCCAGACAGGGGGCGGCTTTACTGAAGCTTTCTTT. As protein: CASSQTGGGFTEAFF.

Ten or more counts support this clonotype. The chain couples TRBV5-1 to TRBJ2-1; a weak D match, TRBD1 (6 bases). There are 14 residues in the CDR3. Per the germline V gene, CDR1 is SGHRS and CDR2 is YFSETQ. Deletions cut 4 bases from V and 4 bases from J, with 12 bases between. Here the CDR3 reads CASSGRQAYNEQFF. CDR3 coding DNA: TGCGCCAGCAGCGGACGACAGGCGTACAATGAGCAGTTCTTC.

This clonotype turned up a few times. The chain employs TRBV29-1 and TRBJ1-4; D call uncertain. V lost 4 bases and J 6 bases, leaving 12 bases between the germline ends. The CDR3 runs to 13 residues. Germline assignment: CDR1 SQVTM and CDR2 ANQGSEA. The CDR3 DNA sequence: TGCAGCGTTGCCGCGGACGGAGATGAAAAACTGTTTTTT. It codes for CSVAADGDEKLFF. The whole variable domain, filled in from reference TRBV29-1 and TRBJ1-4, reads SAVISQKPSRDICQRGTSLTIQCQVDSQVTMMFWYRQQPGQSLTLIATANQGSEATYESGFVIDKFPISRPNLTFSTLTVSNMSPEDSSIYLCSVAADGDEKLFFGSGTQLSVL.

In its sample, this clonotype was seen a few times. This chain uses TRBV29-1 with TRBJ1-1, with D hard to call. The CDR3 runs 12 residues. Between the trimmed V and J ends, which lost 7 bases and 0 bases, there was a span of 9 bases. Germline V gene data show CDR1 as SQVTM and CDR2 as ANQGSEA. The CDR3 DNA follows: TGCAGCGCCGGACGGCTGAACACTGAAGCTTTCTTT. It encodes CSAGRLNTEAFF.

This clonotype showed up many times. The CDR3: CASSQEKGVPPGEQYF. CDR3 coding DNA: TGCGCCAGCAGCCAAGAGAAGGGGGTCCCACCGGGGGAGCAGTACTTC. The J gene is TRBJ2-7, the V gene TRBV4-1; D perhaps matches TRBD1 (6 bases). The CDR3 covers 16 residues. V was shortened by 0 bases and J by 7 bases, with 19 bases between the two germline ends. CDR1 is MGHRA, CDR2 YSYEKL, per germline.

This clonotype appeared a few times. The genes are TRBV7-2 and TRBJ1-1, with unresolved D. The CDR3 loop spans 14 amino acids. Trimming left V 5 bases short and J 1 base short, with 11 bases between. Germline V lookup: CDR1 SGHTA, CDR2 FQGNSA. CDR3 DNA: TGTGCCAGCAGCAATTTGGGAGCGAACACTGAAGCTTTCTTT. Amino acids: CASSNLGANTEAFF.